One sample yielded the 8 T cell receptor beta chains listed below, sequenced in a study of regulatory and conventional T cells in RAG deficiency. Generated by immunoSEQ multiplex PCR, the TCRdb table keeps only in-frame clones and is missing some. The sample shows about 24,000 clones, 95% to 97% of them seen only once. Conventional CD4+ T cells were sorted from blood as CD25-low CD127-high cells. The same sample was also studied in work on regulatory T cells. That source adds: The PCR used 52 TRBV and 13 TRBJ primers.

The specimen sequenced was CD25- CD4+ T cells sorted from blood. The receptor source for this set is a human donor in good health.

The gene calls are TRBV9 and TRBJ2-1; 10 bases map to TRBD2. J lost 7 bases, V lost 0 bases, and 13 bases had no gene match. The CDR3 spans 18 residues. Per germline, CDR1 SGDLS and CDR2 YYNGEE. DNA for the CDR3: TGTGCCAGCAGCGTAGTGGAACGCGCTAGCGGGGGCTTTAATGAGCAGTTCTTC. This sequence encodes CASSVVERASGGFNEQFF.

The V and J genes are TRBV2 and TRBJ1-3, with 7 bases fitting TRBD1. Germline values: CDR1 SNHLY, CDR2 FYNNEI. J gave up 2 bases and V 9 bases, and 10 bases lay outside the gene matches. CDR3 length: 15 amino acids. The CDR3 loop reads CASRPGGGAGNTIYF. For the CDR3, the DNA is TGTGCCAGTAGACCGGGAGGGGGCGCTGGAAACACCATATATTTT.

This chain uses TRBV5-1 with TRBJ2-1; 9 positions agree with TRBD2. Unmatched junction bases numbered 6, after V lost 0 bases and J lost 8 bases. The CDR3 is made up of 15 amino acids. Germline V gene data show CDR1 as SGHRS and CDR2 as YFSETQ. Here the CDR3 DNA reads TGCGCCAGCAGCTTGGTAGCGGGGGTTGCCGATGAGCAGTTCTTC. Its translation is CASSLVAGVADEQFF.

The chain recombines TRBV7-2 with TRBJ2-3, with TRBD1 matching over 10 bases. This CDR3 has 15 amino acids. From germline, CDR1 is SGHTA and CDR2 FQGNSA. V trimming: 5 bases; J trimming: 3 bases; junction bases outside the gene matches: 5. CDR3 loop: CASSGRTGGTDTQYF. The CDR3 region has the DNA TGTGCCAGCAGCGGCAGGACAGGGGGTACAGATACGCAGTATTTT.

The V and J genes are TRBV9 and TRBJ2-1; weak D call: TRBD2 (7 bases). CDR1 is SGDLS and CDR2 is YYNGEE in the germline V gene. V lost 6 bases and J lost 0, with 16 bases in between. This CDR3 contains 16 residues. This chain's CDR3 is CASNRGALLSYNEQFF. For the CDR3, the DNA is TGTGCCAGCAACCGGGGGGCCCTACTCTCCTACAATGAGCAGTTCTTC.

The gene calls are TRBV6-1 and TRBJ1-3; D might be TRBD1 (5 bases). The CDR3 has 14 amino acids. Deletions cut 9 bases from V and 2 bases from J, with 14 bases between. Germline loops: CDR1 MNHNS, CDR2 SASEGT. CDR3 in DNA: TGTGCCAGTCGGAAGGCAGGGACTGGAAACACCATATATTTT. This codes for CASRKAGTGNTIYF.

CDR3 sequence reads: CAWSVRIGDGYTF. DNA of the CDR3: TGTGCCTGGAGTGTACGGATCGGGGATGGCTACACCTTC. V is TRBV30 and J is TRBJ1-2; D gene unclear. The CDR3 consists of 13 residues. Germline V CDR1 and CDR2: GTSNPN, SVGIG (reference sequence). V dropped 0 bases and J dropped 6 bases, with 11 bases sitting between them.

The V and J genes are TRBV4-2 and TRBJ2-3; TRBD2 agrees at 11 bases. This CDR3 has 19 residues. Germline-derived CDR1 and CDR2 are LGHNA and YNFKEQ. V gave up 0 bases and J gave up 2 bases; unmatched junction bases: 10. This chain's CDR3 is CASSQEASGGSVDTDTQYF. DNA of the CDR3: TGTGCCAGCAGCCAAGAGGCTAGCGGGGGGTCTGTAGACACAGATACGCAGTATTTT.